These 26 T cell receptor beta chains were all obtained from the same sample, sequenced in a study of Ad26.COV2.S vaccination and SARS-CoV-2 variants (dated by TCRdb to the early 2020s). What the treatment or condition label conveys for this sample: some 19 received Ad26.COV2.S at low or high dose, single or two shots; roughly five received placebo; per-sample allocation not given. Repertoires of vaccine and placebo recipients were sequenced from samples collected on day 63 after the first injection. Library creation used the immunoSEQ multiplex PCR assay. Imported from immuneACCESS, the table was reduced by TCRdb to in-frame sequences with V and J called. These copies leave out some clones; in studies compared against another copy, an unresolved V gene accounts for under half, and the cause of the remainder is not known. The sample has 410,000 or so clones on record, about nine tenths of them singletons. About 12% of the sample is in the top ten clones.

The material was peripheral blood, obtained in a trial of Ad26.COV2.S vaccine versus placebo. The receptors stem from a person aged 18-60 years who received the Ad26.COV2.S COVID-19 vaccine or a placebo.

The chain is built from TRBV30 and TRBJ2-3, with D possibly TRBD1 on 5 matching bases. CDR3 size: 15 residues. The V end lost 0 bases, the J end lost 2 bases, and 12 bases lay between the germline ends. Germline CDR1 GTSNPN, CDR2 SVGIG (reference sequence). CDR3 sequence: CAWSVSGFPTDTQYF. For the CDR3, the DNA is TGTGCCTGGAGTGTATCAGGGTTCCCCACAGATACGCAGTATTTT.

This clone occurred a few times. The CDR3 nucleotides are TGTGCCAGCAGTTTCTACGGGGAGACCGGGGAGCTGTTTTTT. Residues: CASSFYGETGELFF. This chain links TRBV28 with TRBJ2-2; a weak D match, TRBD2 (5 bases). CDR1 is MDHEN and CDR2 is SYDVKM in the germline V gene. This CDR3 is built from 14 residues. The V gene lost 3 bases and the J gene lost 5 bases, with 10 bases spanning the gap.

The rearrangement uses TRBV10-3 and TRBJ1-1; no definite D call. The CDR3 is 15 residues long. Trimming removed 1 base from V and 8 bases from J, with 17 bases in between. Per germline, CDR1 ENHRY and CDR2 SYGVKD. The DNA of the CDR3 is TGTGCCATCAGTGAGTTTCGTAACGGGGTGTGGGAAGCTTTCTTT. Its protein is CAISEFRNGVWEAFF.

CDR3: CASSTALAGVYEQYF. In DNA form, the CDR3 reads TGTGCCAGTAGTACCGCACTAGCGGGAGTATACGAGCAGTACTTC. This rearrangement joins TRBV19 to TRBJ2-7; 11 bases are shared with TRBD2. Per the germline V gene, CDR1 is LNHDA and CDR2 is SQIVND (reference sequence). The V segment lost 4 bases and the J segment 4 bases; nucleotides outside the gene matches: 6. This CDR3 has 15 residues.

The chain is built from TRBV7-2 and TRBJ1-4, with D possibly being TRBD1 (5 bases). CDR3 length: 16 residues. The V and J ends lost 5 bases and 3 bases respectively, with 16 bases between them. Germline CDR1 SGHTA, CDR2 FQGNSA. CDR3 sequence (DNA): TGTGCCAGCAGCCCCCGGGACTACACAGCTAATGAAAAACTGTTTTTT. Translated, it gives CASSPRDYTANEKLFF. Filled out from reference TRBV7-2 and TRBJ1-4, the complete variable domain reads GAGVSQSPSNKVTEKGKDVELRCDPISGHTALYWYRQSLGQGLEFLIYFQGNSAPDKSGLPSDRFSAERTGGSVSTLTIQRTQQEDSAVYLCASSPRDYTANEKLFFGSGTQLSVL.

The chain has TRBV6-5 and TRBJ1-1; D unresolved. Germline assignment: CDR1 MNHEY and CDR2 SVGAGI. This CDR3 has 13 amino acids. The V gene lost 5 bases and the J gene lost 2 bases, with 9 bases spanning the gap. CDR3 nucleotides: TGTGCCAGCAGTCTTCAGATAAACACTGAAGCTTTCTTT. Translated, it gives CASSLQINTEAFF.

A remark on this clone: Compared with germline, one end of the junction differs, possibly owing to a read error. The chain is built from TRBV7-3 and TRBJ2-7; D assignment may be TRBD1 or TRBD2 (5 bases each). The germline CDR1 and CDR2 sequences are SGHTA and FQGTGA. CDR3 length: 16 amino acids. CDR3 residues: CASSILGPPYSDEQYF. DNA for the CDR3: TGTGCCAGCAGCATCCTGGGACCCCCGTACTCCGACGAGCAGTACTTC.

The chain recombines TRBV4-1 with TRBJ1-6; TRBD1 matches at 7 bases. Germline V gene sequence: CDR1 MGHRA, CDR2 YSYEKL. V was pared by 1 base and J by 7 bases, with 4 bases of the junction left unmatched. The CDR3 consists of 15 residues. The CDR3 DNA is TGCGCCAGCAGCCAAGGGGACAGCGGAAATTCACCCCTCCACTTT. The encoded protein is CASSQGDSGNSPLHF.

This rearrangement joins TRBV19 to TRBJ1-2; D is unclear. With 3 bases removed from V and 8 bases from J, the gap between germline ends came to 10 bases. This CDR3 comprises 12 residues. Looked up from germline, CDR1 is LNHDA and CDR2 is SQIVND (reference sequence). Here the CDR3 reads CASSIKPGGYTF. The CDR3 nucleotides read TGTGCCAGTAGTATTAAACCGGGAGGCTACACCTTC. Combining the CDR3 with reference TRBV19 and TRBJ1-2 gives the whole variable domain DGGITQSPKYLFRKEGQNVTLSCEQNLNHDAMYWYRQDPGQGLRLIYYSQIVNDFQKGDIAEGYSVSREKKESFPLTVTSAQKNPTAFYLCASSIKPGGYTFGSGTRLTVV.

The rearrangement uses TRBV5-4 and TRBJ2-2; 9 bases are shared with TRBD1. The V gene's germline CDR1 is SGHNT and CDR2 YYREEE (reference sequence). Trimming cost V 4 bases and J 7 bases; bases outside gene matches: 8. The CDR3 spans 15 residues. CDR3 DNA: TGTGCCAGCAGCACGGGACAGGGAATCGACGGGGAGCTGTTTTTT. It specifies CASSTGQGIDGELFF.

The rearrangement uses TRBV24-1 and TRBJ2-5; D is possibly TRBD2 (7 bases). Germline CDR1 is KGHDR and CDR2 is SFDVKD. This CDR3 is 15 amino acids long. The V end lost 3 bases, the J end lost 5 bases, and 15 bases lay between the germline ends. The CDR3 sequence: CATSDPKAGAETQYF. The CDR3 nucleotides are TGTGCCACCAGTGATCCCAAGGCGGGGGCGGAGACCCAGTACTTC.

The chain links TRBV2 to TRBJ2-7; a possible D gene is TRBD2 (6 bases). The CDR3 is 12 residues long. Trimming left V 2 bases short and J 12 bases short, with 14 bases between. Looked up from germline, CDR1 is SNHLY and CDR2 is FYNNEI. The CDR3 loop is CASSESSRELYF. The CDR3 DNA reads as TGTGCCAGCAGTGAAAGTTCTCGGGAGTTGTACTTC. The variable domain in full, with the rest retrieved from reference TRBV2 and TRBJ2-7, is EPEVTQTPSHQVTQMGQEVILRCVPISNHLYFYWYRQILGQKVEFLVSFYNNEISEKSEIFDDQFSVERPDGSNFTLKIRSTKLEDSAMYFCASSESSRELYFGPGTRLTVT.

The chain recombines TRBV5-1 with TRBJ2-7; the match to TRBD1 covers 10 bases. Germline-derived CDR1 and CDR2 are SGHRS and YFSETQ. The CDR3 runs to 15 residues. After removal of 0 bases from V and 0 bases from J, the junction contained 0 bases not matched to a gene. The CDR3 sequence: CASSLGQGASYEQYF. The DNA for the CDR3 is TGCGCCAGCAGCTTGGGACAGGGGGCCTCCTACGAGCAGTACTTC.

The chain employs TRBV20-1 and TRBJ2-7; a possible D gene is TRBD1 (5 bases). The CDR3 sequence is 11 residues long. Trimming removed 4 bases from V and 5 bases from J, with 9 bases in between. Germline loops: CDR1 DFQATT, CDR2 SNEGSKA (reference sequence). The CDR3 loop reads CSATAGNEQYF. DNA of the CDR3: TGCAGTGCTACAGCAGGGAACGAGCAGTACTTC.

The chain joins TRBV19 to TRBJ2-6; TRBD2 matches at 9 bases. CDR1 and CDR2 (germline): LNHDA, SQIVND (reference sequence). With V trimmed by 3 bases and J by 0 bases, 3 bases remained unmatched. The CDR3 has 17 amino acids. CDR3 loop: CASSILAGISGANVLTF. Written as DNA, the CDR3 is TGTGCCAGTAGTATCCTAGCGGGAATCTCTGGGGCCAACGTCCTGACTTTC.

This chain links TRBV14 with TRBJ1-4, with D perhaps matching TRBD1 (6 bases). V shed 3 bases and J shed 7 bases, with 15 bases lying between them. The CDR3 spans 15 residues. Germline CDR1 is SGHDN and CDR2 is FVKESK. Here the CDR3 reads CASSHYLTGSEKLFF. The CDR3 nucleotides are TGTGCCAGCAGCCACTACCTGACAGGAAGTGAAAAACTGTTTTTT.

The chain employs TRBV27 and TRBJ2-3, with a possible D match to TRBD1 (6 bases). Per the germline V gene, CDR1 is MNHEY and CDR2 is SMNVEV (reference sequence). The CDR3 is made up of 14 amino acids. V lost 2 bases to trimming and J lost 2 bases, with 8 bases between them. This chain's CDR3 is CASSLMGATDTQYF. CDR3 in DNA: TGTGCCAGCAGTTTAATGGGGGCCACAGATACGCAGTATTTT.

This clone was counted once. The chain combines TRBV27 with TRBJ2-7, with 8 bases identical to TRBD1. The CDR3 loop spans 14 amino acids. The J segment lost 2 bases and the V segment lost 6 bases, leaving 6 bases of the junction unmatched. The germline gives CDR1 MNHEY, CDR2 SMNVEV (reference sequence). The CDR3 here is CASRRDRLPYEQYF. The DNA of the CDR3 is TGTGCCAGCAGGAGGGACAGGCTTCCCTACGAGCAGTACTTC.

The chain employs TRBV10-3 and TRBJ2-3, with TRBD2 as a possible D gene (6 bases). Per germline, CDR1 ENHRY and CDR2 SYGVKD. This CDR3 region has 14 residues. Trimming stripped 3 bases from V and 4 bases from J, with 11 bases between. CDR3 protein: CAISEGTGSDTQYF. CDR3 bases: TGTGCCATCAGTGAAGGGACTGGTTCAGATACGCAGTATTTT.

The DNA for the CDR3 is TGTGCCAGCAGTTACTCGACCGGGACAGGGAAAACAGATACGCAGTATTTT. Its protein product is CASSYSTGTGKTDTQYF. This chain uses TRBV6-2 or TRBV6-3 with TRBJ2-3, with TRBD1 matching 9 bases. CDR3 length equals 17 residues. Germline CDR1 reads MNHEY; CDR2 reads SVGEGT. The trim removed 0 bases at V and 3 bases at J, leaving 7 bases unmatched.

This clone was recorded a few times. The J gene is TRBJ2-7, the V gene TRBV5-1, with TRBD2 identical over 13 bases. The J segment lost 7 bases and the V segment lost 0 bases, leaving 10 bases of the junction unmatched. The CDR3 runs 17 residues. Germline V gene sequence: CDR1 SGHRS, CDR2 YFSETQ. The CDR3 region is CASSLATSGRIVREQYF. CDR3 nucleotide sequence: TGCGCCAGCAGCTTGGCGACTAGCGGGAGGATTGTGCGAGAGCAGTACTTC.

V usage is TRBV19 and J usage is TRBJ2-3; D gene unclear. V lost 5 bases and J lost 6, with 21 bases in between. From germline, CDR1 is LNHDA and CDR2 SQIVND (reference sequence). This CDR3 has 16 residues. The DNA for the CDR3 is TGTGCCAGTAGTCCTGAATGGGGTTTAGGGTCGGATACGCAGTATTTT. Translated: CASSPEWGLGSDTQYF.

The chain joins TRBV19 to TRBJ1-4, with 7 bases matching TRBD1. The CDR3 length is 17 residues. Trimming took 4 bases from V and 0 from J; bases not matched to a gene: 8. Germline loops: CDR1 LNHDA, CDR2 SQIVND (reference sequence). CDR3 bases: TGTGCCAGTAGTAAGGGACAGCTTGCTGCAACTAATGAAAAACTGTTTTTT. Protein: CASSKGQLAATNEKLFF.

The V gene is TRBV6-5, the J gene TRBJ2-7, with D perhaps TRBD2 (5 bases). The CDR3 spans 14 residues. Trimming took off 0 bases at V and 4 bases at J, with 10 bases between the two ends. CDR1 is MNHEY and CDR2 is SVGAGI in the germline V gene. The DNA for the CDR3 is TGTGCCAGCAGTTACTCGGGCGGGCCTTACGAGCAGTACTTC. Translation: CASSYSGGPYEQYF.

The chain links TRBV18 to TRBJ1-3; D not certain. The V end lost 3 bases, the J end lost 0 bases, and 12 bases lay between the germline ends. The CDR3 is 16 residues long. The germline V gene encodes CDR1 KGHSH and CDR2 LQKENI. CDR3 nucleotide sequence: TGTGCCAGCTCACCTTACGATGCAAGCTCTGGAAACACCATATATTTT. This sequence encodes CASSPYDASSGNTIYF.

This clone occurred once. The genes are TRBV7-6 and TRBJ2-5; D is uncertain. The CDR3 sequence is 14 residues long. V lost 2 bases and J lost 4, with 11 bases in between. Germline V CDR1 and CDR2: SGHVS, FNYEAQ. The CDR3 sequence: CASSLTDGGETQYF. The CDR3 DNA follows: TGTGCCAGCAGCTTAACGGACGGTGGAGAGACCCAGTACTTC.